Reported below is one TCR beta chain. This sample stems from a study of control samples from healthy donors and cancer patients. Produced via immunoSEQ multiplex PCR; TCRdb's table is partial and in-frame only. The sample comprises 130,000 or so clones, approximately 91% of which are singletons, and about 3.4% rests with the top ten. The clonotype comes from a man in his fifties in good health. The sequenced material came from blood.

The CDR3 DNA is TGTGCCAGCAACGACGACGGGGGGGCCGGCGGGGAGCTGTTTTTT. Protein sequence: CASNDDGGAGGELFF. The chain links TRBV9 to TRBJ2-2; 8 bases map to TRBD2. Germline V gene sequence: CDR1 SGDLS, CDR2 YYNGEE. J was trimmed by 7 bases and V by 6 bases; bases with no gene match: 11. The CDR3 is made up of 15 amino acids.